The clone carrying this T cell receptor beta chain was seen at least ten times. Its antigen is unidentified. Germline V gene lookup returns CDR1 PRHDT and CDR2 FYEKMQ (reference sequence). This CDR3 comprises 14 residues. J gave up 2 bases and V 5 bases, and 6 bases lay outside the gene matches. These data are taken from a study of T-cell memory formation after mild COVID-19. At the level of the study: Largely, the TCR clusters proved donor specific.

Study-wide points: Pre-infection memory harbored some responding clones, suggesting cross-reactive memory joined.

TCRdb re-called the 5' RACE reads with MiXCR, one entry per CDR3 protein. Of about 560,000 distinct CDR3 sequences in the sample, roughly a fifth are singletons; the top ten hold roughly 8.3%. The clonotype originates from an adult woman who had mild COVID-19 (a few samples of this study predate the infection). Cell type and time point are not known. The chain links TRBV13 to TRBJ2-7; TRBD1 aligns across 7 bases. The sequenced sample was PBMCs or a T cell subset sorted from them (not recorded which). The CDR3 DNA reads TGTGCCAGCAGCCCGCGGACAGGACCCTACGAGCAGTACTTC. It yields the protein CASSPRTGPYEQYF. The whole variable domain, filled in from reference TRBV13 and TRBJ2-7, reads AAGVIQSPRHLIKEKRETATLKCYPIPRHDTVYWYQQGPGQDPQFLISFYEKMQSDKGSIPDRFSAQQFSDYHSELNMSSLELGDSALYFCASSPRTGPYEQYFGPGTRLTVT.